The 12 T cell receptor beta chains below all came from one sample that was sequenced in a study of neurological immune-mediated disorders. TCRdb itself ran the 5' RACE reads through MiXCR, one entry per CDR3 protein. The table lists over 50,000 distinct CDR3 sequences, 3% to 4% of them singletons, with about 6.3% in the top ten. The sample taken for sequencing was PBMCs. The receptor set was obtained from a man aged 40-55 years with multiple sclerosis.

This clonotype was seen at least ten times. This rearrangement joins TRBV2 to TRBJ2-3, with D perhaps TRBD2 (6 bases). The germline CDR1 and CDR2 sequences are SNHLY and FYNNEI. V lost 10 bases and J 7 bases, leaving 24 bases between the germline ends. The CDR3 runs 15 residues. CDR3 region: CATPKGGLASNTQYF. Here the CDR3 DNA reads TGTGCCACTCCTAAAGGCGGGCTAGCGTCGAATACGCAGTATTTT.

A note on this clonotype: One base away lies a much larger clone, so this may be a sequencing read error. The chain is built from TRBV6-5 and TRBJ2-7; 11 bases align to TRBD2. Germline CDR1 and CDR2: MNHEY and SVGAGI. The CDR3 loop spans 14 amino acids. The CDR3 nucleotides are TGTTCCACCTCGGGACTAGCGGCTGCCTACGAGCAGTACTTC. The encoded protein is CSTSGLAAAYEQYF.

This clonotype was seen many times. CDR3 coding DNA: TGCAGTGCTAGACTCCGGTATGGCTACACCTTC. This codes for CSARLRYGYTF. The chain uses TRBV20-1 and TRBJ1-2, with D unclear. V shed 2 bases and J shed 5 bases, with 6 bases lying between them. The CDR3 covers 11 residues. Germline CDR1 reads DFQATT; CDR2 reads SNEGSKA (reference sequence).

This clonotype was observed many times. The genes are TRBV20-1 and TRBJ2-2; D remains ambiguous. V lost 2 bases and J 6 bases, leaving 10 bases between the germline ends. CDR1 is DFQATT, CDR2 SNEGSKA, per germline (reference sequence). This CDR3 has 13 amino acids. The CDR3 here is CSARHSASGELFF. The CDR3 coding sequence is TGCAGTGCTAGACACAGTGCCTCCGGGGAGCTGTTTTTT.

This clonotype came up many times. CDR3 sequence reads: CASSEVGTGDEKLFF. The CDR3, as DNA: TGTGCCAGCAGTGAAGTAGGGACAGGGGATGAAAAACTGTTTTTT. The chain joins TRBV25-1 to TRBJ1-4; TRBD1 matches at 10 bases. J was trimmed by 6 bases and V by 2 bases; bases with no gene match: 3. Germline CDR1 reads MGHDK; CDR2 reads SYGVNS. The CDR3 consists of 15 residues.

Ten or more counts support this clonotype. The chain uses TRBV20-1 and TRBJ2-1, with 12 bases identical to TRBD2. Germline trimming cut 5 bases from V and 5 bases from J; bases unmatched to any gene: 7. Germline CDR1 reads DFQATT; CDR2 reads SNEGSKA (reference sequence). The CDR3 is 15 amino acids. CDR3 residues: CSASPLAGGNNEQFF. The CDR3 DNA is TGCAGTGCTTCCCCCCTAGCGGGGGGGAACAATGAGCAGTTCTTC.

This clonotype was seen repeatedly, ten times or more. The chain carries TRBV10-3 and TRBJ2-3; D remains ambiguous. The V gene lost 7 bases and the J gene lost 0 bases, with 11 bases spanning the gap. Germline values: CDR1 ENHRY, CDR2 SYGVKD. There are 14 residues in the CDR3. The CDR3 DNA follows: TGTGCCATCAAGCAAGGGTTAAGCACAGATACGCAGTATTTT. Amino acid sequence: CAIKQGLSTDTQYF.

This clonotype showed up just a few times. At one end the junction does not follow the germline gene, possibly because of a read error. The chain recombines TRBV12-3 or TRBV12-4 with TRBJ1-5; 8 positions match TRBD1. CDR3 length equals 16 residues. CDR3 nucleotide sequence: TGTGCCAGCACCCCCGGACAGGGCAGGGGCAATCAGCCCCAGAATTTT. Translation gives CASTPGQGRGNQPQNF.

This clonotype was detected many times. CDR3 region: CASSLEGATGELFF. As DNA, the CDR3 is TGTGCCAGCAGCTTAGAGGGGGCCACCGGGGAGCTGTTTTTT. This rearrangement joins TRBV7-3 to TRBJ2-2; 7 bases map to TRBD1. The junction had 1 base not matched to a gene; V was cut back by 2 bases and J by 4 bases. The CDR3 has 14 residues. Looked up from germline, CDR1 is SGHTA and CDR2 is FQGTGA. The full variable domain, rest sourced from reference TRBV7-3 and TRBJ2-2, is GAGVSQTPSNKVTEKGKYVELRCDPISGHTALYWYRQSLGQGPEFLIYFQGTGAADDSGLPNDRFFAVRPEGSVSTLKIQRTERGDSAVYLCASSLEGATGELFFGEGSRLTVL.

This clonotype was seen at least ten times. The chain is built from TRBV10-3 and TRBJ1-1; no definite D call. Germline V gene lookup returns CDR1 ENHRY and CDR2 SYGVKD. This CDR3 region has 14 residues. The V and J ends lost 0 bases and 5 bases respectively, with 10 bases between them. The CDR3 region has the DNA TGTGCCATCAGTGAGTCGAACGGGAGAACTGAAGCTTTCTTT. Residues: CAISESNGRTEAFF.

V usage is TRBV11-2 and J usage is TRBJ1-1; D not resolved. There are 15 residues in the CDR3. Trimming left V 1 base short and J 5 bases short, with 14 bases between. Germline CDR1 is SGHAT and CDR2 is FQNNGV. The CDR3 coding sequence is TGTGCCAGCAGCTTAGGAGATCCCGGGTGGACTGAAGCTTTCTTT. This sequence encodes CASSLGDPGWTEAFF.

This clonotype was seen at least ten times. In this CDR3 the conserved last residue, phenylalanine or tryptophan, is missing, so a read error is likely. This sequence joins TRBV7-2 and TRBJ1-2; D unclear. With 5 bases removed from V and 8 bases from J, the gap between germline ends came to 18 bases. There are 14 residues in the CDR3. Germline assignment: CDR1 SGHTA and CDR2 FQGNSA. CDR3 DNA sequence: TGTGCCAGCAGCGAGGACGGGTCAATCGGGGGCTACACCAAC. It codes for CASSEDGSIGGYTN.